Below, 28 T cell receptor beta chains from the same sample are listed, as sequenced in a study of blood T cell repertoires in COVID-19. The method was immunoSEQ multiplex PCR; TCRdb's version includes in-frame clones alone and lacks a portion of them. This table has tens of thousands of clones, approximately 85% appearing once. The sample was peripheral blood. The receptors come from a human donor in a cohort sampled during active COVID-19.

The chain uses TRBV7-6 and TRBJ2-7; D gene ambiguous. CDR1 is SGHVS, CDR2 FNYEAQ, per germline. V was trimmed by 5 bases and J by 6 bases, leaving 17 bases between them. The CDR3 is made up of 14 amino acids. Here the CDR3 reads CASSPPEDRFEQYF. The CDR3 DNA sequence: TGTGCCAGCAGCCCCCCCGAGGATAGGTTCGAGCAGTACTTC.

This clone has more than one count but fewer than ten. This chain joins TRBV2 and TRBJ2-7; D is uncertain. The germline V gene encodes CDR1 SNHLY and CDR2 FYNNEI. CDR3 size: 13 residues. Trimming left V 3 bases short and J 2 bases short, with 8 bases between. The CDR3 loop reads CASSDGRTYEQYF. The DNA of the CDR3 is TGTGCCAGCAGTGACGGCAGGACCTACGAGCAGTACTTC.

The genes are TRBV18 and TRBJ2-2, with D perhaps TRBD1 (5 bases). The V and J ends lost 8 bases and 1 base respectively, with 11 bases between them. This CDR3 has 14 residues. Germline V gives CDR1 KGHSH, CDR2 LQKENI. The CDR3, as DNA: TGTGCCAGCCTTCGACAGATGAACACCGGGGAGCTGTTTTTT. Residues: CASLRQMNTGELFF. Combining the CDR3 with reference TRBV18 and TRBJ2-2 gives the whole variable domain NAGVMQNPRHLVRRRGQEARLRCSPMKGHSHVYWYRQLPEEGLKFMVYLQKENIIDESGMPKERFSAEFPKEGPSILRIQQVVRGDSAAYFCASLRQMNTGELFFGEGSRLTVL.

V usage is TRBV29-1 and J usage is TRBJ2-7; D not certain. The CDR3 loop spans 12 amino acids. The germline V gene has CDR1 SQVTM and CDR2 ANQGSEA. The V gene lost 1 base and the J gene lost 3 bases, with 7 bases spanning the gap. Written as DNA, the CDR3 is TGCAGCGTTGAAGGGCCCAGCTACGAGCAGTACTTC. As protein: CSVEGPSYEQYF.

J is TRBJ1-5 and V is TRBV6-5; 9 nucleotides agree with TRBD1. Per germline, CDR1 MNHEY and CDR2 SVGAGI. Trimming at V came to 8 bases and at J to 6 bases, leaving 11 bases not matched to a gene. The CDR3 has 15 amino acids. CDR3 in amino acids: CASGKDRGWGQPQHF. CDR3 DNA: TGTGCCAGCGGGAAAGACAGGGGGTGGGGTCAGCCCCAGCATTTT.

The V and J genes are TRBV2 and TRBJ1-6, with 7 nucleotides matching TRBD1. CDR3 length: 14 amino acids. V lost 4 bases to trimming and J lost 9 bases; unmatched junction nucleotides: 6. Germline-derived CDR1 and CDR2 are SNHLY and FYNNEI. The CDR3 reads CASSVTGLASPLHF. DNA of the CDR3: TGTGCCAGCAGTGTGACAGGGCTCGCTTCACCCCTCCACTTT.

In its sample, this clone was seen a few times. The J gene is TRBJ2-1, the V gene TRBV21-1; the table gives TRBD1 as D, unverified against the DNA. TRBV21-1 is deemed a pseudogene. This CDR3 is built from 18 residues. The CDR3 protein is CASSTQHRGNRTYNEQFF. The CDR3, as DNA: TGTGCCAGCAGCACTCAGCACAGGGGGAATAGGACCTACAATGAGCAGTTCTTC.

The rearrangement uses TRBV5-4 and TRBJ2-3; maybe TRBD2 (5 bases). This CDR3 is 15 amino acids long. Trimming took off 1 base at V and 0 bases at J, with 9 bases between the two ends. Germline values: CDR1 SGHNT, CDR2 YYREEE (reference sequence). CDR3 protein: CASSLSGASTDTQYF. As DNA, the CDR3 is TGTGCCAGCAGCTTGAGCGGAGCTAGCACAGATACGCAGTATTTT.

The chain links TRBV25-1 to TRBJ1-1; D is undetermined. CDR3 size: 12 residues. Germline V gives CDR1 MGHDK, CDR2 SYGVNS. V was clipped by 5 bases and J by 1 base, with 5 bases between them. As DNA, the CDR3 is TGTGCCAGCAGTCTGGCGAACACTGAAGCTTTCTTT. It codes for CASSLANTEAFF.

The rearrangement joins TRBV6-5 to TRBJ2-7; D might be TRBD1 (6 bases). The CDR3 totals 12 residues. V was pared by 6 bases and J by 7 bases, with 13 bases between. Germline CDR1 and CDR2: MNHEY and SVGAGI. CDR3 nucleotides: TGTGCCAGCAGCAGGGGCCTAGGGGAGCAGTACTTC. Translating it yields CASSRGLGEQYF.

The chain has TRBV20-1 and TRBJ2-2; maybe TRBD2 (6 bases). The CDR3 length is 14 residues. Trimming removed 3 bases from V and 7 bases from J, with 15 bases in between. Germline CDR1 and CDR2: DFQATT and SNEGSKA (reference sequence). CDR3 region: CSASLFGSRGELFF. CDR3 coding DNA: TGCAGTGCTAGTCTGTTCGGGAGTCGCGGGGAGCTGTTTTTT.

This chain connects TRBV5-1 to TRBJ1-3, with D uncertain. CDR1 is SGHRS, CDR2 YFSETQ, per germline. V gave up 2 bases and J gave up 0 bases, with 6 bases separating them. The CDR3 is made up of 14 amino acids. CDR3 region: CASSLRGSGNTIYF. The CDR3 nucleotides are TGCGCCAGCAGCTTACGGGGCTCTGGAAACACCATATATTTT.

The rearrangement uses TRBV7-9 and TRBJ2-3, with D hard to call. The CDR3 is 12 residues long. V was clipped by 4 bases and J by 4 bases, with 6 bases between them. CDR1 is SEHNR and CDR2 is FQNEAQ in the germline V gene (reference sequence). This chain's CDR3 is CASSSTADTQYF. In nucleotides, the CDR3 is TGTGCCAGCAGCTCAACGGCAGATACGCAGTATTTT.

The CDR3 DNA follows: TGCGCCAGCAGCCGGGCGCAACAGGGGTTAGCCGGGGAGCTGTTTTTT. It is translated as CASSRAQQGLAGELFF. V is TRBV5-1 and J is TRBJ2-2; 7 bases map to TRBD1. The ends lost 4 bases at V and 6 bases at J; junction bases unmatched: 12. CDR1 SGHRS and CDR2 YFSETQ come from the germline V gene. The CDR3 has 16 amino acids.

The chain couples TRBV4-1 to TRBJ1-1; 9 nucleotides line up with TRBD1. CDR3 size: 17 residues. Germline V lookup: CDR1 MGHRA, CDR2 YSYEKL. Germline trimming cut 8 bases from V and 2 bases from J; bases unmatched to any gene: 15. Here the CDR3 reads CASRKGLGTGRNTEAFF. The CDR3, as DNA: TGCGCCAGCCGAAAGGGGCTCGGGACAGGGCGAAACACTGAAGCTTTCTTT.

This clone was picked up a small number of times. The genes are TRBV15 and TRBJ1-5; D remains ambiguous. Trimming removed 1 base at V and 0 bases at J, with 10 bases between. Germline CDR1 is LNHNV and CDR2 is YYDKDF (reference sequence). CDR3 length: 16 residues. The CDR3 DNA reads as TGTGCCACCAGCAGAGGGGCCAGAGATAGCAATCAGCCCCAGCATTTT. Protein product: CATSRGARDSNQPQHF.

The rearrangement joins TRBV5-1 to TRBJ2-3; D is perhaps TRBD1 (5 bases). The germline V gene has CDR1 SGHRS and CDR2 YFSETQ. The CDR3 spans 13 residues. V shed 4 bases and J shed 2 bases, with 8 bases lying between them. The CDR3 reads CASSTGSTDTQYF. CDR3 bases: TGCGCCAGCAGCACAGGTTCCACAGATACGCAGTATTTT.

CDR3 region: CASTIRQTNTGELFF. The CDR3 DNA is TGCGCCAGCACCATCAGGCAGACGAACACCGGGGAGCTGTTTTTT. J is TRBJ2-2 and V is TRBV5-1, with D uncertain. Germline assignment: CDR1 SGHRS and CDR2 YFSETQ. Between the trimmed V and J ends, which lost 6 bases and 0 bases, there was a span of 12 bases. This CDR3 is built from 15 residues.

In its sample, this clone was seen a few times. The chain uses TRBV4-1 and TRBJ2-2; D call uncertain. Trimming took 4 bases from V and 5 from J, leaving 8 bases between them. The germline V gene has CDR1 MGHRA and CDR2 YSYEKL. CDR3 length equals 13 residues. CDR3 sequence reads: CASSPQSTGELFF. The CDR3 nucleotides read TGCGCCAGCAGCCCACAGTCGACCGGGGAGCTGTTTTTT.

The chain joins TRBV7-9 to TRBJ1-1; 7 positions match TRBD1. The V and J ends lost 0 bases and 7 bases, in that order; junction bases with no gene match: 8. The germline V gene encodes CDR1 SEHNR and CDR2 FQNEAQ (reference sequence). The CDR3 covers 15 residues. CDR3 in DNA: TGTGCCAGCAGCTTAGCGACAGGGAGAAGGAATGAAGCTTTCTTT. The encoded protein is CASSLATGRRNEAFF. The full variable domain, completed using reference TRBV7-9 and TRBJ1-1, is DTGVSQNPRHKITKRGQNVTFRCDPISEHNRLYWYRQTLGQGPEFLTYFQNEAQLEKSRLLSDRFSAERPKGSFSTLEIQRTEQGDSAMYLCASSLATGRRNEAFFGQGTRLTVV.

This chain joins TRBV4-1 and TRBJ1-4, with TRBD1 matching 8 bases. The CDR3 is 13 residues long. CDR1 and CDR2 (germline): MGHRA, YSYEKL. J gave up 12 bases and V 4 bases, and 7 bases lay outside the gene matches. The CDR3 is CASSPRGLGELFF. The DNA of the CDR3 is TGCGCCAGCAGCCCCAGGGGGCTGGGGGAACTGTTTTTT.

This sequence joins TRBV6-6 and TRBJ2-2; 7 bases are a match to TRBD1. V gave up 2 bases and J gave up 5 bases; unmatched junction bases: 8. CDR3 size: 16 residues. Looked up from germline, CDR1 is MNHNY and CDR2 is SVGAGI (reference sequence). CDR3 protein: CASSYPDRVSTGELFF. The DNA of the CDR3 is TGTGCCAGCAGTTACCCTGACAGGGTCTCTACCGGGGAGCTGTTTTTT.

This chain connects TRBV5-1 to TRBJ1-1; D unresolved. CDR3 length: 13 residues. Trimming left V 1 base short and J 7 bases short, with 11 bases between. Germline CDR1 is SGHRS and CDR2 is YFSETQ. The CDR3 sequence is CASSLREAGEAFF. The CDR3 coding sequence is TGCGCCAGCAGCTTGAGGGAGGCGGGTGAAGCTTTCTTT. The entire variable domain, with the rest obtained from reference TRBV5-1 and TRBJ1-1, is as follows: KAGVTQTPRYLIKTRGQQVTLSCSPISGHRSVSWYQQTPGQGLQFLFEYFSETQRNKGNFPGRFSGRQFSNSRSEMNVSTLELGDSALYLCASSLREAGEAFFGQGTRLTVV.

The chain recombines TRBV11-1 with TRBJ1-1, with 7 bases aligning to TRBD1. The CDR3 is made up of 16 amino acids. CDR1 and CDR2 (germline): SGHAT, FQDESV (reference sequence). V lost 6 bases, J lost 1 base, and 11 bases stayed unmatched. The CDR3 protein is CASSSTSQGRNTEAFF. The CDR3 DNA follows: TGTGCCAGCAGTTCGACCTCACAGGGGAGGAACACTGAAGCTTTCTTT.

This clone has only one observation. The V and J genes are TRBV9 and TRBJ2-2; 11 nucleotides match TRBD2. This CDR3 comprises 16 residues. Germline V lookup: CDR1 SGDLS, CDR2 YYNGEE. Trimming at V came to 6 bases and at J to 4 bases, leaving 8 bases not matched to a gene. The CDR3 coding sequence is TGTGCCAGCACCACTAGCGGGGGCCGGGCCACCGGGGAGCTGTTTTTT. Its protein is CASTTSGGRATGELFF.

V is TRBV6-2 or TRBV6-3 and J is TRBJ1-6, with 8 bases fitting TRBD1. After removal of 2 bases from V and 6 bases from J, the junction contained 3 bases not matched to a gene. The CDR3 loop spans 15 amino acids. From germline, CDR1 is MNHEY and CDR2 SVGEGT. The CDR3 nucleotides read TGTGCCAGCAGTTACCGGGACAGGTTTAATTCACCCCTCCACTTT. This sequence encodes CASSYRDRFNSPLHF.

The chain employs TRBV19 and TRBJ2-7; perhaps TRBD2 as D (5 bases). The CDR3 spans 13 residues. The germline V gene has CDR1 LNHDA and CDR2 SQIVND (reference sequence). The germline V and J ends were trimmed by 10 bases and 2 bases, with 15 bases remaining between them. CDR3: CATTADPTYEQYF. DNA for the CDR3: TGTGCCACTACAGCGGATCCTACCTACGAGCAGTACTTC.

The rearrangement links TRBV7-9 to TRBJ1-2; D perhaps matches TRBD1 (6 bases). This CDR3 has 15 amino acids. In germline, CDR1 is SEHNR, CDR2 FQNEAQ (reference sequence). Trimming shortened V by 7 bases and J by 3 bases, and 18 bases separated the two germline ends. The CDR3 sequence is CASTPYVQGYYGYTF. Here the CDR3 DNA reads TGTGCCAGCACCCCCTACGTACAGGGATACTATGGCTACACCTTC.